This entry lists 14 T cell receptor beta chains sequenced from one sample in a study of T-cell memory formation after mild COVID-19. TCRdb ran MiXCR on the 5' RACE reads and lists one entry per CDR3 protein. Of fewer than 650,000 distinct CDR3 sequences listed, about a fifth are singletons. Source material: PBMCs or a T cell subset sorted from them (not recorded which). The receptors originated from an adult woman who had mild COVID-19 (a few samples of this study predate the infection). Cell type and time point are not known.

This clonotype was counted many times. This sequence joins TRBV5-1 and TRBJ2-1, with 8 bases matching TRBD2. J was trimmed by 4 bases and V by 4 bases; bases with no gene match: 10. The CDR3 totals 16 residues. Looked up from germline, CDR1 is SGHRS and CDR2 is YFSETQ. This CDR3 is CASSGGSGDSYNEQFF. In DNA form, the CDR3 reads TGCGCCAGCAGCGGCGGTAGCGGGGATTCGTACAATGAGCAGTTCTTC.

The CDR3 sequence: CASSLGQATLYGYTF. The CDR3 bases are TGCGCCAGCAGCCTGGGACAGGCCACACTCTATGGCTACACCTTC. The V call is TRBV4-1, the J call TRBJ1-2, with TRBD1 matching 8 bases. The CDR3 has 15 residues. J lost 4 bases, V lost 4 bases, and 8 bases had no gene match. Germline V gene data show CDR1 as MGHRA and CDR2 as YSYEKL.

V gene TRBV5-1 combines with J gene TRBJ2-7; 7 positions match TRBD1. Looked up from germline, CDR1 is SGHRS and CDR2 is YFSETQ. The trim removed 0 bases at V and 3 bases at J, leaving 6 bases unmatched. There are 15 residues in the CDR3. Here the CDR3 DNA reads TGCGCCAGCAGCTTGGTCGGCAGGGGGTACTACGAGCAGTACTTC. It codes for CASSLVGRGYYEQYF.

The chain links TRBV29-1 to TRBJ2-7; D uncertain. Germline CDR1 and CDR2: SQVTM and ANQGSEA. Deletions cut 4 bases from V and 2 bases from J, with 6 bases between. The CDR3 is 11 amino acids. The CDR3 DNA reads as TGCAGCGTTGTGGGAACCTACGAGCAGTACTTC. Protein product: CSVVGTYEQYF.

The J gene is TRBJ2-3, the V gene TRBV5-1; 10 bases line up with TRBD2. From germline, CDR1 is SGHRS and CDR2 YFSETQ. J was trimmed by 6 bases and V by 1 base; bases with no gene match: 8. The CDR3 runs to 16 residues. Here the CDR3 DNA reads TGCGCCAGCAGCTTGTGGGCTAGCGGGAGTGTTGATACGCAGTATTTT. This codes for CASSLWASGSVDTQYF. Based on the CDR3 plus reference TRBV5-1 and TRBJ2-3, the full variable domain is KAGVTQTPRYLIKTRGQQVTLSCSPISGHRSVSWYQQTPGQGLQFLFEYFSETQRNKGNFPGRFSGRQFSNSRSEMNVSTLELGDSALYLCASSLWASGSVDTQYFGPGTRLTVL.

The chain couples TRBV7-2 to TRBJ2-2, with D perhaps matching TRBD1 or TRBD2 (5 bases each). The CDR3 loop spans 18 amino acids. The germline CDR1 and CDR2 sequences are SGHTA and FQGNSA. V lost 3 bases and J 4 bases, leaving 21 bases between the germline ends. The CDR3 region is CASSFRFSGLAATGELFF. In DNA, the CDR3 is TGTGCCAGCAGCTTTAGATTCTCGGGGCTGGCGGCCACCGGGGAGCTGTTTTTT.

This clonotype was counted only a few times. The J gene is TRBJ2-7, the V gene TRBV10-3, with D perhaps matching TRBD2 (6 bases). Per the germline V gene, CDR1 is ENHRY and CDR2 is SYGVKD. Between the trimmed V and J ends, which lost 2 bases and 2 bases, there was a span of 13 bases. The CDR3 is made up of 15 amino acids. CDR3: CAISEMAGSPYEQYF. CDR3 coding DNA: TGTGCCATCAGTGAGATGGCGGGATCACCCTACGAGCAGTACTTC.

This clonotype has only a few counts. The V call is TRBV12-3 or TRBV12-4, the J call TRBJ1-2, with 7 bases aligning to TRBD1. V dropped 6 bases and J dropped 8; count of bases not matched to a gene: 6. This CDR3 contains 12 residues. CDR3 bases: TGTGCCAGCAGCCCTACAGGGGCGGGCTACACCTTC. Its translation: CASSPTGAGYTF.

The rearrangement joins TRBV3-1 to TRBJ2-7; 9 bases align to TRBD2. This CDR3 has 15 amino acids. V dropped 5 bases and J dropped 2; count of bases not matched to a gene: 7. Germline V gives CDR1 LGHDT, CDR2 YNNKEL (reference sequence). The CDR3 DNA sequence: TGTGCCAGCAGCGATAGCGGGGGATCTCCCTACGAGCAGTACTTC. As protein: CASSDSGGSPYEQYF.

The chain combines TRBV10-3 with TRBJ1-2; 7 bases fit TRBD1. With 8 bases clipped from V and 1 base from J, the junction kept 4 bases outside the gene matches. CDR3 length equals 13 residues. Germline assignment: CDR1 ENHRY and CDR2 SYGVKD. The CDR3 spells CAISGTDNYGYTF. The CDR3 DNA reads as TGTGCCATCTCCGGGACAGATAACTATGGCTACACCTTC.

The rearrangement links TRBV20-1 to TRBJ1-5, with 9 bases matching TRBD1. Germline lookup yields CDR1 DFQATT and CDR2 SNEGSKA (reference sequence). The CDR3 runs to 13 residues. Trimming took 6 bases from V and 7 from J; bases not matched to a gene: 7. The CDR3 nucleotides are TGCAGTGCCGGGACAGGGTGGTACCAGCCCCAGCATTTT. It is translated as CSAGTGWYQPQHF.

The CDR3 DNA sequence: TGTGCCAGCAGCTTGCGGGCGGGGCTGGACACCGGGGAGCTGTTTTTT. Amino acid sequence: CASSLRAGLDTGELFF. The V gene is TRBV5-6, the J gene TRBJ2-2; TRBD2 might be the D (6 bases). From germline, CDR1 is SGHDT and CDR2 YYEEEE. This CDR3 has 16 amino acids. V gave up 1 base and J gave up 3 bases, with 13 bases separating them.

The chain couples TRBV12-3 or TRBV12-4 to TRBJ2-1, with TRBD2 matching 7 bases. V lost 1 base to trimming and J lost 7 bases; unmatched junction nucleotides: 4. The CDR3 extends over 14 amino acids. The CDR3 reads CASSLVGGGNEQFF. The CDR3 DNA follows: TGTGCCAGCAGTTTAGTTGGGGGGGGTAATGAGCAGTTCTTC.

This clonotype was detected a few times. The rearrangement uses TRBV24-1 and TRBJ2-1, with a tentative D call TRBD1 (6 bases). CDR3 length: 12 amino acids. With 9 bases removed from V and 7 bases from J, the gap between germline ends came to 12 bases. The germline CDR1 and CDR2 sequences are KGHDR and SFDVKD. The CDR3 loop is CATAGTPNEQFF. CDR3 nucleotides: TGTGCCACCGCCGGGACACCAAATGAGCAGTTCTTC.